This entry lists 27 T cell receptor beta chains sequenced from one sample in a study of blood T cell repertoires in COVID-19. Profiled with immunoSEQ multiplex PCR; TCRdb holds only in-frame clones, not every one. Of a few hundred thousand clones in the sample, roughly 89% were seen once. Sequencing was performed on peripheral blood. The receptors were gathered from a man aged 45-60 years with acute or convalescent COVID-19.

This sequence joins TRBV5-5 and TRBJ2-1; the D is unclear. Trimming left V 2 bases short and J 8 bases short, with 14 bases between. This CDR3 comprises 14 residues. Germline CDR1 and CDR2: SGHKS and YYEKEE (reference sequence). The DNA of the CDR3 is TGTGCCAGCAGCTTTGAACCGAATCGCGATGAGCAGTTCTTC. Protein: CASSFEPNRDEQFF.

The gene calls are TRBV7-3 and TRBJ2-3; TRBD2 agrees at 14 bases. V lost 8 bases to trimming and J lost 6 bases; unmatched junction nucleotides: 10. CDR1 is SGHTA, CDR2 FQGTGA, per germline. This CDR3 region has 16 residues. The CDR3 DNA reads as TGTGCCAGCTCACTGGGACTAGCGGGGGAAAAGGATACGCAGTATTTT. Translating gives CASSLGLAGEKDTQYF.

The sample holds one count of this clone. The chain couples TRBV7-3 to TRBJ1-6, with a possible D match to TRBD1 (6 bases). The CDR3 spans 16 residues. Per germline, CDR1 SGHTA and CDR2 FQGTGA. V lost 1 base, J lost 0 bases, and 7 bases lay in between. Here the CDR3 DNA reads TGTGCCAGCAGCTTAAAGGGGGTCTCCTATAATTCACCCCTCCACTTT. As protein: CASSLKGVSYNSPLHF.

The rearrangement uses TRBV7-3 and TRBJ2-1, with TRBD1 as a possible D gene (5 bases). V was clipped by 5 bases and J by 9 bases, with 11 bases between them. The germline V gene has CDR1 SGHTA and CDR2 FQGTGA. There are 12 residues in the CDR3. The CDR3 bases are TGTGCCAGCAGCCCCCAGGGCACTGAGCAGTTCTTC. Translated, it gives CASSPQGTEQFF.

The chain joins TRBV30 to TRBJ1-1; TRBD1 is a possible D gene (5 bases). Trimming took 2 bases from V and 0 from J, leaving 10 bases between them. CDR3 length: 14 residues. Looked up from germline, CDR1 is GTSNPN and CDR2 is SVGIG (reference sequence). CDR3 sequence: CAWSPPTVNTEAFF. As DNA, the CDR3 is TGTGCCTGGAGTCCTCCGACAGTGAACACTGAAGCTTTCTTT.

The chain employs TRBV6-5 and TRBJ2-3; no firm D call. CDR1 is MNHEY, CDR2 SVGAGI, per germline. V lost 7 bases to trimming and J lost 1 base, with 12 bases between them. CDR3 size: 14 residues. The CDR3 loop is CASKRSRGTDTQYF. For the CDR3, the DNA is TGTGCCAGCAAGAGGTCCCGAGGCACAGATACGCAGTATTTT.

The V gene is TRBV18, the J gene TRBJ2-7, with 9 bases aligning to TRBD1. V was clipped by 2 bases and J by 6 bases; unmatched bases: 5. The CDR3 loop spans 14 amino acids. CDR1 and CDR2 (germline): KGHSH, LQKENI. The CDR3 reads CASSPTQGAGEQYF. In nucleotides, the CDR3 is TGTGCCAGCTCACCAACACAGGGGGCTGGCGAGCAGTACTTC.

The CDR3 reads CASSSGQGGGELFF. The CDR3 DNA follows: TGCGCCAGCAGCTCGGGGCAGGGAGGCGGGGAGCTGTTTTTT. The chain uses TRBV5-1 and TRBJ2-2; weak D call: TRBD2 (6 bases). Trimming removed 3 bases at V and 7 bases at J, with 13 bases between. This CDR3 contains 14 residues. Germline CDR1 SGHRS, CDR2 YFSETQ.

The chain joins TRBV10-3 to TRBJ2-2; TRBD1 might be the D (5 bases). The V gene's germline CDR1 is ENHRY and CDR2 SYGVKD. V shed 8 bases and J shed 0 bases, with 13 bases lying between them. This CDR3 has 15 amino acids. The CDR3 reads CAISGPTTNTGELFF. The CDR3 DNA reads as TGTGCCATCTCAGGGCCAACTACGAACACCGGGGAGCTGTTTTTT.

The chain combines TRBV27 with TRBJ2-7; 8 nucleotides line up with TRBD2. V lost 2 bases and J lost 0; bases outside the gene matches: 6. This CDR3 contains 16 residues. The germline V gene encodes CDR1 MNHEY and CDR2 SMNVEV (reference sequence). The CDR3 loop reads CASSLGASGYSYEQYF. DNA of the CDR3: TGTGCCAGCAGTTTAGGGGCTAGCGGGTACTCCTACGAGCAGTACTTC.

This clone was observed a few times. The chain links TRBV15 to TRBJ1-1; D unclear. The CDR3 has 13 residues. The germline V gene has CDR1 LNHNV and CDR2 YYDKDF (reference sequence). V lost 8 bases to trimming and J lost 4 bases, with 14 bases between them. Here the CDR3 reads CATGGGRLTEAFF. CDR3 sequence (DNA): TGTGCCACCGGCGGTGGTCGGCTCACTGAAGCTTTCTTT. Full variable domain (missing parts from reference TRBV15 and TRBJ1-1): DAMVIQNPRYQVTQFGKPVTLSCSQTLNHNVMYWYQQKSSQAPKLLFHYYDKDFNNEADTPDNFQSRRPNTSFCFLDIRSPGLGDTAMYLCATGGGRLTEAFFGQGTRLTVV.

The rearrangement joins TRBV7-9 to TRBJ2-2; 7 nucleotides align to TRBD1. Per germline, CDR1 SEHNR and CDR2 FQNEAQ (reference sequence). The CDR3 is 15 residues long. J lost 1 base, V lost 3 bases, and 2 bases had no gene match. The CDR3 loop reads CASSLTGKNTGELFF. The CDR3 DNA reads TGTGCCAGCAGCTTGACAGGGAAGAACACCGGGGAGCTGTTTTTT.

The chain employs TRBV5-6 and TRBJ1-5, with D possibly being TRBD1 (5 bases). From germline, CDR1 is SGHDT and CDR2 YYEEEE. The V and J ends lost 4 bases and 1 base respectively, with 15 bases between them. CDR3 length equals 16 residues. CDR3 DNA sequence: TGTGCCAGCAGCCTCTACGGGGGAGGGAGCAATCAGCCCCAGCATTTT. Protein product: CASSLYGGGSNQPQHF.

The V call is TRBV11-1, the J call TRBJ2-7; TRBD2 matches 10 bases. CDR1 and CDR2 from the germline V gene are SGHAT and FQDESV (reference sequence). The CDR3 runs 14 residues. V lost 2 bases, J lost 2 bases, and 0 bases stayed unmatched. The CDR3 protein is CASSLTSGAYEQYF. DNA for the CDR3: TGTGCCAGCAGCTTAACTAGCGGGGCCTACGAGCAGTACTTC.

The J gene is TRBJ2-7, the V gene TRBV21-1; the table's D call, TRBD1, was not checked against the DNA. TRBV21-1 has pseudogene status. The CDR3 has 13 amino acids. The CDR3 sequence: CASSHREGCEQYF. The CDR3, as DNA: TGTGCCAGCAGCCACAGGGAAGGCTGTGAGCAGTACTTC.

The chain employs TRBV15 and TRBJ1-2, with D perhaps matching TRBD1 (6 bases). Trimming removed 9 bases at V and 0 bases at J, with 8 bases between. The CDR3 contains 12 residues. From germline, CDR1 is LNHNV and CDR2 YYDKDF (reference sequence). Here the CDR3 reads CATTGTNYGYTF. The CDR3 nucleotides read TGTGCCACTACAGGGACTAACTATGGCTACACCTTC.

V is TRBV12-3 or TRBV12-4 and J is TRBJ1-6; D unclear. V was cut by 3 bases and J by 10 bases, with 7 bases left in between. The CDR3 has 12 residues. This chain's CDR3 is CASSFSPSPLHF. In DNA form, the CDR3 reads TGTGCCAGCAGTTTTTCCCCATCACCCCTCCACTTT.

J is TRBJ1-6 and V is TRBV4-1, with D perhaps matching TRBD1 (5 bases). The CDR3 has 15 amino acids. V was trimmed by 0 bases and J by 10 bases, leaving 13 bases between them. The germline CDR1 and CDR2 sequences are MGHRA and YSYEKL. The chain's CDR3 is CASSQEGQGRSPLHF. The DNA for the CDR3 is TGCGCCAGCAGCCAAGAGGGGCAGGGAAGATCACCCCTCCACTTT.

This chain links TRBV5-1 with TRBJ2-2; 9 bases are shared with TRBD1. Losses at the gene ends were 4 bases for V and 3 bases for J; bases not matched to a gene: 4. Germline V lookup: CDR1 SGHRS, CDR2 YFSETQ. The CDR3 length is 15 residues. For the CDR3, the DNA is TGCGCCAGCAGCGCGGACAGGGGTCACACCGGGGAGCTGTTTTTT. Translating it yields CASSADRGHTGELFF. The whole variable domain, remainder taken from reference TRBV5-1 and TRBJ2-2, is KAGVTQTPRYLIKTRGQQVTLSCSPISGHRSVSWYQQTPGQGLQFLFEYFSETQRNKGNFPGRFSGRQFSNSRSEMNVSTLELGDSALYLCASSADRGHTGELFFGEGSRLTVL.

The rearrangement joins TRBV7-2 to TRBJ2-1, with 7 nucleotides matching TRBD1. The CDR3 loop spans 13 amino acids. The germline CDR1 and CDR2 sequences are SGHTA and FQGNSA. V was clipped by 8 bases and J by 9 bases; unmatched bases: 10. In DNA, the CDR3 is TGTGCCAGCTGGCAGGGGGTGGACGTTGAGCAGTTCTTC. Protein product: CASWQGVDVEQFF.

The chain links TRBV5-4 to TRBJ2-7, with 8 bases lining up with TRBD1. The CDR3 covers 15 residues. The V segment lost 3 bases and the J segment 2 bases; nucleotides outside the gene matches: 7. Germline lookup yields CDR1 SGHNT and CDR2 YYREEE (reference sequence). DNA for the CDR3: TGTGCCAGCAGCTCTCCCGGGACAGGCCCCTACGAGCAGTACTTC. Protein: CASSSPGTGPYEQYF.

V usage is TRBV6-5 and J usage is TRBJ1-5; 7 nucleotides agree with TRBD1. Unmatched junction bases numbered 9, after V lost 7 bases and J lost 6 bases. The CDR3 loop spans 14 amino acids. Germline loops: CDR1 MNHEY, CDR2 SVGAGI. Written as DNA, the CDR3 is TGTGCCAGCACCCTAAACAGGGGAGGTCAGCCCCAGCATTTT. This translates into CASTLNRGGQPQHF.

The CDR3 loop is CASSPFGTGGTDTQYF. CDR3 coding DNA: TGTGCCAGCAGTCCCTTTGGGACAGGAGGGACAGATACGCAGTATTTT. The chain carries TRBV6-4 and TRBJ2-3; TRBD1 aligns across 8 bases. Germline CDR1 and CDR2: MRHNA and SNTAGT. Trimming cost V 5 bases and J 3 bases; bases outside gene matches: 10. The length of the CDR3 is 16 residues.

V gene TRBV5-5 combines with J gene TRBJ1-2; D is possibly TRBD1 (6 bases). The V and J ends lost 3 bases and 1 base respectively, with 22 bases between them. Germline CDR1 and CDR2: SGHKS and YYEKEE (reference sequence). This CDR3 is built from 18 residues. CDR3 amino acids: CASSWAGTPSMDNYGYTF. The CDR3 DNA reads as TGTGCCAGCAGCTGGGCCGGGACACCGTCCATGGATAACTATGGCTACACCTTC. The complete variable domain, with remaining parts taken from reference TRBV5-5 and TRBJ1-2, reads DAGVTQSPTHLIKTRGQQVTLRCSPISGHKSVSWYQQVLGQGPQFIFQYYEKEERGRGNFPDRFSARQFPNYSSELNVNALLLGDSALYLCASSWAGTPSMDNYGYTFGSGTRLTVV.

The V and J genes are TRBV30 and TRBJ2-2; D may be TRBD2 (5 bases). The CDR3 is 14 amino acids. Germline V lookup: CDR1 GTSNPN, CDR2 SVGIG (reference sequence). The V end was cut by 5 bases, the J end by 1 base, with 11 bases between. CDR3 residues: CAWLLGGNTGELFF. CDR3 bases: TGTGCCTGGCTACTAGGTGGGAACACCGGGGAGCTGTTTTTT.

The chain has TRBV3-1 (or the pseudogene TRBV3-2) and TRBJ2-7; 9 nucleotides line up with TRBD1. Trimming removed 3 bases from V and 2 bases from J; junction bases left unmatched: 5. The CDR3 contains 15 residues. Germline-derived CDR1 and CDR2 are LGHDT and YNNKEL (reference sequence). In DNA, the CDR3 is TGTGCCAGCAGCCAGGCCACAGGGGGCCCCTACGAGCAGTACTTC. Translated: CASSQATGGPYEQYF.

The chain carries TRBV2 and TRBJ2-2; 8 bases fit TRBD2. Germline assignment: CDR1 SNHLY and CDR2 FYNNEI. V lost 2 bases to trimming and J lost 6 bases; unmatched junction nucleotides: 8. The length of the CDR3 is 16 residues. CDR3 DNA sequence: TGTGCCAGCAGTGAAACTGTAGCGGGGAGGGCCGGGGAGCTGTTTTTT. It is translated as CASSETVAGRAGELFF.